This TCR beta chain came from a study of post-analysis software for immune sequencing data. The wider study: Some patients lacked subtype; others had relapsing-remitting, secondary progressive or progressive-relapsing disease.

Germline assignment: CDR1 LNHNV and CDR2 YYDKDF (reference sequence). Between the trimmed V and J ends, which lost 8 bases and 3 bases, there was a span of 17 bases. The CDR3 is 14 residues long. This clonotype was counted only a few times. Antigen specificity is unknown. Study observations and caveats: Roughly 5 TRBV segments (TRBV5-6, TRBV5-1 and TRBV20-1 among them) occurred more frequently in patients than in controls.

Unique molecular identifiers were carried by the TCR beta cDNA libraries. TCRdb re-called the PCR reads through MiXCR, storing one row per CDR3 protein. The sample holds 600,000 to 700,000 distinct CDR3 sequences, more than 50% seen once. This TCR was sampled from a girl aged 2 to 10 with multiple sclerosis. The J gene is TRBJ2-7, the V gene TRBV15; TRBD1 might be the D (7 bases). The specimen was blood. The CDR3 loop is CATEINRGGYEQYF. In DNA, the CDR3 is TGTGCCACCGAGATCAACAGGGGAGGCTACGAGCAGTACTTC.